The 11 T cell receptor beta chains below were found in one sample sequenced in a study of patients and donors after allogeneic stem cell transplantation. From the RT-PCR reads, TCRdb called clonotypes with MiXCR, one entry per CDR3 protein. This sample has some 880,000 distinct CDR3 sequences, with under 20% found just once. Sequenced material: blood, either unsorted or a sorted T cell fraction (not recorded which). The source of these receptors is a human donor who was either an allogeneic HSCT recipient or a stem cell or donor lymphocyte infusion donor (not recorded which). It is not recorded whose cells these are; they may come from a transplant donor.

This clonotype has a count of ten or more. The rearrangement links TRBV12-3 or TRBV12-4 to TRBJ2-7; D not certain. Trimming shortened V by 4 bases and J by 4 bases, and 17 bases separated the two germline ends. There are 15 residues in the CDR3. CDR3 region: CASSYDLQAPYEQYF. The CDR3 coding sequence is TGTGCCAGCAGTTATGATCTCCAGGCCCCTTACGAGCAGTACTTC.

The chain has TRBV19 and TRBJ2-7, with TRBD2 identical over 7 bases. Germline V gives CDR1 LNHDA, CDR2 SQIVND (reference sequence). With V trimmed by 4 bases and J by 2 bases, 2 bases remained unmatched. The CDR3 sequence is 13 residues long. As DNA, the CDR3 is TGTGCCAGTAGTACTGGACTAGCCTACGAGCAGTACTTC. Its translation is CASSTGLAYEQYF.

In DNA, the CDR3 is TGTGCCAGCAGTGAGCAGGGCTACACCGGGGAGCTGTTTTTT. This sequence encodes CASSEQGYTGELFF. This sequence joins TRBV25-1 and TRBJ2-2; tentative D call: TRBD1 (5 bases). The V end was cut by 3 bases, the J end by 3 bases, with 8 bases between. Germline V CDR1 and CDR2: MGHDK, SYGVNS. This CDR3 comprises 14 residues. The full variable domain, its missing parts supplied by reference TRBV25-1 and TRBJ2-2, is EADIYQTPRYLVIGTGKKITLECSQTMGHDKMYWYQQDPGMELHLIHYSYGVNSTEKGDLSSESTVSRIRTEHFPLTLESARPSHTSQYLCASSEQGYTGELFFGEGSRLTVL.

V gene TRBV4-3 combines with J gene TRBJ1-1; D gene ambiguous. Germline V gene lookup returns CDR1 LGHNA and CDR2 YSLEER. The CDR3 spans 16 residues. The V and J ends lost 1 base and 0 bases respectively, with 12 bases between them. The CDR3 sequence is CASSQGELGMNTEAFF. CDR3 DNA: TGCGCCAGCAGCCAAGGTGAATTAGGAATGAACACTGAAGCTTTCTTT.

This clonotype was seen once. The J gene is TRBJ1-5, the V gene TRBV19; D is unclear. The CDR3 runs 13 residues. Germline CDR1 reads LNHDA; CDR2 reads SQIVND (reference sequence). Trimming shortened V by 5 bases and J by 9 bases, and 14 bases separated the two germline ends. The CDR3 spells CASSGTNGWPQHF. The CDR3 nucleotides read TGTGCCAGTAGTGGTACCAACGGATGGCCCCAGCATTTT.

The chain links TRBV27 to TRBJ2-1, with D perhaps given as TRBD1 or TRBD2 (5 bases each). V lost 5 bases to trimming and J lost 3 bases, with 17 bases between them. The CDR3 runs to 16 residues. From germline, CDR1 is MNHEY and CDR2 SMNVEV (reference sequence). The CDR3 protein is CASSDGGGVLYNEQFF. The CDR3 nucleotides are TGTGCCAGCAGTGATGGGGGTGGAGTACTCTACAATGAGCAGTTCTTC.

The table lists this clonotype with many counts. The J gene is TRBJ2-7, the V gene TRBV6-1; the match to TRBD1 covers 7 bases. V lost 6 bases to trimming and J lost 1 base; unmatched junction nucleotides: 6. Germline loops: CDR1 MNHNS, CDR2 SASEGT. There are 14 residues in the CDR3. The CDR3 protein is CASSARDSSYEQYF. The CDR3 nucleotides are TGTGCCAGCAGCGCCCGGGACAGTTCCTACGAGCAGTACTTC.

This clonotype showed up just a few times. J is TRBJ2-1 and V is TRBV7-8, with 10 bases lining up with TRBD2. Trimming took 1 base from V and 6 from J; bases not matched to a gene: 9. CDR1 and CDR2 from the germline V gene are SGHVS and FQNEAQ. The CDR3 contains 17 residues. Written as DNA, the CDR3 is TGTGCCAGCAGCTTAGAGCCTCTAGCGGGAGAGGGCAATGAGCAGTTCTTC. This sequence encodes CASSLEPLAGEGNEQFF.

This clonotype has more than one count but fewer than ten. The genes are TRBV7-2 and TRBJ1-6, with D possibly TRBD1 on 5 matching bases. Germline V gene sequence: CDR1 SGHTA, CDR2 FQGNSA. This CDR3 region has 15 residues. Trimming removed 7 bases at V and 10 bases at J, with 20 bases between. As DNA, the CDR3 is TGTGCCAGCACCCCAGACGGGGGGAATAGATCACCCCTCCACTTT. As protein: CASTPDGGNRSPLHF.

This clonotype was seen a handful of times. This chain connects TRBV5-1 to TRBJ1-1; TRBD1 is a possible D gene (6 bases). V lost 7 bases and J 7 bases, leaving 17 bases between the germline ends. This CDR3 contains 13 residues. The germline gives CDR1 SGHRS, CDR2 YFSETQ. CDR3 DNA: TGCGCCAGCTCCGAGCAATGGACAGTTGAAGCTTTCTTT. Translating it yields CASSEQWTVEAFF.

In this sample, this clonotype turned up many times. The V gene is TRBV20-1, the J gene TRBJ2-1; 14 positions agree with TRBD2. V lost 3 bases to trimming and J lost 10 bases; unmatched junction nucleotides: 11. Germline V gives CDR1 DFQATT, CDR2 SNEGSKA (reference sequence). The CDR3 is 16 amino acids. Here the CDR3 reads CSASRSPRTSGGEQFF. CDR3 sequence (DNA): TGCAGTGCTAGTAGGTCCCCCCGGACTAGCGGGGGGGAGCAGTTCTTC.